This T cell receptor (beta chain) was recovered during a study of T-cell reconstitution after alpha-beta-depleted transplantation in children. Whole-study results and caveats: Some patients' high day-60 TCRbeta diversity was attributed to recipient cells surviving conditioning. There were reportedly several hundred expanded graft clones from which alpha-beta T cells came about two months after transplant. By one year post-transplant, T-cell counts and diversity largely arose from T cells that were newly produced.

The germline gives CDR1 SGHDN, CDR2 FVKESK. The trim removed 7 bases at V and 7 bases at J, leaving 17 bases unmatched. The CDR3 totals 16 residues. During its preparation, the TCRbeta library received unique molecular identifiers. TCRdb passed the PCR reads through MiXCR, listing each CDR3 protein once. Here the sample spans about 510,000 distinct CDR3 sequences, approximately 10% being singletons. As for this clonotype: The antigen remains unidentified.

Sequenced material: PBMCs, mostly from graft donor cells, taken 180 days after TCRalphabeta/CD19-depleted stem cell transplant. The rearrangement uses TRBV14 and TRBJ2-7, with 9 nucleotides matching TRBD2. The sequence was obtained from a female patient aged 2 to 10 who had a stem cell transplant for aplastic anemia, so the T cells may come from the graft donor. CDR3 nucleotides: TGTGCCAGCACCTACTCCCCGGGACTAGCTGTTCGGGAGCAGTACTTC. The encoded protein is CASTYSPGLAVREQYF.